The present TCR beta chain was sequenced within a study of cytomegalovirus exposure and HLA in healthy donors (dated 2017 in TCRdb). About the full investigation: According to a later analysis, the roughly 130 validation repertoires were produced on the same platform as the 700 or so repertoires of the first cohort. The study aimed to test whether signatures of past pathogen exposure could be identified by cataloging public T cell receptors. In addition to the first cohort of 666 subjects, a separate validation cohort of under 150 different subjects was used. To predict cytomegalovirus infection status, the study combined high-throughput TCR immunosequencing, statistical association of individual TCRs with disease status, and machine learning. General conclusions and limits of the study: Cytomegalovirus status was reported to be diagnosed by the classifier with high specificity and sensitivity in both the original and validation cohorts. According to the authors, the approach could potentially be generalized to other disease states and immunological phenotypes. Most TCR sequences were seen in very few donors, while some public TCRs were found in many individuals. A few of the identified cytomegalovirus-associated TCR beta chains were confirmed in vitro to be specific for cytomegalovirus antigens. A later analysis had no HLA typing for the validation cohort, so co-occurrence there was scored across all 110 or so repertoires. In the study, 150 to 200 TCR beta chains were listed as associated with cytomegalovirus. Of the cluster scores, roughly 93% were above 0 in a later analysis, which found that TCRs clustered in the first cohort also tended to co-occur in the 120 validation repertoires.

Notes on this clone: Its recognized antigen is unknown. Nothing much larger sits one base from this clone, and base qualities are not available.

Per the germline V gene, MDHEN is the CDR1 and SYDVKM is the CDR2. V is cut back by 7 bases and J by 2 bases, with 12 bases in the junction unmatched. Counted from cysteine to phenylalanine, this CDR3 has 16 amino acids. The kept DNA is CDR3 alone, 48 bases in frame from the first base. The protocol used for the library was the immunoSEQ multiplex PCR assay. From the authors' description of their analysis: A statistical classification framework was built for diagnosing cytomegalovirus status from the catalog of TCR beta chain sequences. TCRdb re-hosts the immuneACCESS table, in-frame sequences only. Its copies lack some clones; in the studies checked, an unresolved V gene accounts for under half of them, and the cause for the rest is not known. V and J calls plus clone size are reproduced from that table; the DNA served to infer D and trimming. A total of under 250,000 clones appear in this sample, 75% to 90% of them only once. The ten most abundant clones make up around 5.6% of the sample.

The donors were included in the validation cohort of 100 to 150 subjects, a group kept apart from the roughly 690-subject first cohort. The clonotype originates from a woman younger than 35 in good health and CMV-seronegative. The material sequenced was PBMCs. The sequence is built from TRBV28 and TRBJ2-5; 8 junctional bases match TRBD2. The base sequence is TGTGCCAGCACCCCTTCGGGGGGGACGGGGCAAGAGACCCAGTACTTC. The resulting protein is CASTPSGGTGQETQYF. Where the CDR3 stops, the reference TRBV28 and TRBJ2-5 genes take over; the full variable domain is DVKVTQSSRYLVKRTGEKVFLECVQDMDHENMFWYRQDPGLGLRLIYFSYDVKMKEKGDIPEGYSVSREKKERFSLILESASTNQTSMYLCASTPSGGTGQETQYFGPGTRLLVL.